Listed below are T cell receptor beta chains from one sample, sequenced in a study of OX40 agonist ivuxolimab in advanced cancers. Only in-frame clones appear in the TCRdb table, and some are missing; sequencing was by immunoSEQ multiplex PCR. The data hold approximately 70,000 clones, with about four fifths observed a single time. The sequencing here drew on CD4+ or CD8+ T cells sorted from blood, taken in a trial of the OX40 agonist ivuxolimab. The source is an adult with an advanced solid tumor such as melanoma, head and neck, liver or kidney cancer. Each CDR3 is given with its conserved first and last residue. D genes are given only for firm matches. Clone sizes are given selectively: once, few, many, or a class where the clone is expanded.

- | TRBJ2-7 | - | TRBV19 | TGTGCCAGTAGTATAGAGGGCCTCACCTACGAGCAGTACTTC | CASSIEGLTYEQYF
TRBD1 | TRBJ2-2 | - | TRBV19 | TGTGCCAGTAGTATGGGGACAGCGAACACCGGGGAGCTGTTTTTT | CASSMGTANTGELFF
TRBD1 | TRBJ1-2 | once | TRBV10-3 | TGTGCCATCAGTGAACGACAGGGGTATGGCTACACCTTC | CAISERQGYGYTF
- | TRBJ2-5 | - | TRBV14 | TGTGCCAGCAGTCCGCGGGGGACACTCCAAGAGACCCAGTACTTC | CASSPRGTLQETQYF
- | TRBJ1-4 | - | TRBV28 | TGTGCCAGCAATGACCCCGGGGGGCGCCCATATGAAAAACTGTTTTTT | CASNDPGGRPYEKLFF
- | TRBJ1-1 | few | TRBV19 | TGTGCCAGTAGCGGACCACTGATTGGCACTGAAGCTTTCTTT | CASSGPLIGTEAFF
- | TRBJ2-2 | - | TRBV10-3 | TGTGCCATCAGTGAGTCCGGCAGGAACACCGGGGAGCTGTTTTTT | CAISESGRNTGELFF
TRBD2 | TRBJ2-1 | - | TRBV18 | TGTGCCAGCTCACCACAGGCTAGCGGGGGCCTATTCTCCTACAATGAGCAGTTCTTC | CASSPQASGGLFSYNEQFF
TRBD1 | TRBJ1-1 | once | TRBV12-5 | TGTGCTAGTGGTTTGCGGGACAGATGGGCTTTCTTT | CASGLRDRWAFF
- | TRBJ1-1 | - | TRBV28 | TGTGCCAGCAGTTTAATGTCGAGGAACACTGAAGCTTTCTTT | CASSLMSRNTEAFF
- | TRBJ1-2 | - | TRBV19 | TGTGCCGCCCACCCGGCTAACAGCTATGGCTACACCTTC | CAAHPANSYGYTF
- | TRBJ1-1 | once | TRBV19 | TGTGCCAGTAGTATAGATCCAGGGAAGGGGACTGAAGCTTTCTTT | CASSIDPGKGTEAFF
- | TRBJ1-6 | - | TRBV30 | TGTGCCTGGACAGCCAAGCAGGGTTATAATTCACCCCTCCACTTT | CAWTAKQGYNSPLHF
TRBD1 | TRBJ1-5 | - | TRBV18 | TGTGCCAGCGGAGGACAGGAGAATCAGCCCCAGCATTTT | CASGGQENQPQHF
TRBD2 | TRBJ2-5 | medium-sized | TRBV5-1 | TGCGCCAGCAGCTTGGGACTAGCGGGGAAGGGAGAGACCCAGTACTTC | CASSLGLAGKGETQYF
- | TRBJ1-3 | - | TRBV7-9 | TGTGCCAGCAGCCCCACCGGGGGGCCAGGAAACACCATATATTTT | CASSPTGGPGNTIYF
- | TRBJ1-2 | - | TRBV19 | TGTGCCAGTAGTGACCGCCAGGCCTATGGCTACACCTTC | CASSDRQAYGYTF
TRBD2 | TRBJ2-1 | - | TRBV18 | TGTGCCAGCTCACCACCGTTTGGAGCGGGGGGGCTCGACAATGAGCAGTTCTTC | CASSPPFGAGGLDNEQFF
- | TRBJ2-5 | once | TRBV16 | TGTGCCAGCAGCCACCGGGTGAAGGGACGAGAGACCCAGTACTTC | CASSHRVKGRETQYF
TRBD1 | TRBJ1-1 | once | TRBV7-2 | TGTGCCAGCAGCTTCGGGACAGGGGGCTACACTGAAGCTTTCTTT | CASSFGTGGYTEAFF
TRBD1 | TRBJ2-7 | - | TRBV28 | TGTGCCAGCAGTTTACGACAGGGGGTTTACTACGAGCAGTACTTC | CASSLRQGVYYEQYF
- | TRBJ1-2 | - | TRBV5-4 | TGTGCCAGCACCCCAGAGCAGGGTCGAAGCTATGGCTACACCTTC | CASTPEQGRSYGYTF
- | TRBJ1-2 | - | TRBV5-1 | TGCGCCAGCAGCTTGGAAGGGCGGACTGGCTACACCTTC | CASSLEGRTGYTF
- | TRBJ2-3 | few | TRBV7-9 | TGTGCCAGCAGCCTACACTCAGATACGCAGTATTTT | CASSLHSDTQYF
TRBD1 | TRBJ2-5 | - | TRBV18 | TGTGCCAGCTCACCACGGACAGGGCGAGAGACCCAGTACTTC | CASSPRTGRETQYF
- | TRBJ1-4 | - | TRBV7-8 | TGTGCCAGCAGCCGGGGGACGGAAAAACTGTTTTTT | CASSRGTEKLFF
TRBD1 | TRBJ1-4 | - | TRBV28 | TGTGCCAGCAGTCCAGGACAGGGAGCGGGTGAAAAACTGTTTTTT | CASSPGQGAGEKLFF
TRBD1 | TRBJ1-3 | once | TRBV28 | TGTGCCAGCAATAAGGACAGGCCTGGAAACACCATATATTTT | CASNKDRPGNTIYF
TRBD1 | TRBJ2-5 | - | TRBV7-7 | TGTGCCAGCAGCGTCGGGACAGGCCAAGAGACCCAGTACTTC | CASSVGTGQETQYF
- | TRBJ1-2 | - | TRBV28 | TGTGCCAGCAGTTCCACAGCGGCGGGCCGCTATGGCTACACCTTC | CASSSTAAGRYGYTF
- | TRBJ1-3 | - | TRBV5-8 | TGTGCCAGCAGCTTGGAGAGGGGAGGAAACACCATATATTTT | CASSLERGGNTIYF
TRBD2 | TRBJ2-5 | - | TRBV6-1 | TGTGCCAGCAGTGTGGAAGCCCGGGGGGTAACGACCCAGTACTTC | CASSVEARGVTTQYF
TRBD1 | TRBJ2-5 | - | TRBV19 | TGTGCCAGTAGTGTGACAGGGCGTGCCGAAGAGACCCAGTACTTC | CASSVTGRAEETQYF
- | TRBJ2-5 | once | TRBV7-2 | TGTGCCAGCAGCGCCGGCGGTGGGCAGTACTTC | CASSAGGGQYF
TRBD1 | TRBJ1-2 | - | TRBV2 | TGTGCCAGCAGTGCAGACAGGGAACACTATGGCTACACCTTC | CASSADREHYGYTF
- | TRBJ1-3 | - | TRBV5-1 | TGCGCCAGCAGCTTGGGAGGCTCTGGAAACACCATATATTTT | CASSLGGSGNTIYF
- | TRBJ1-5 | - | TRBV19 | TGTGCCAGTAGTGACAGAGATCAGCCCCAGCATTTT | CASSDRDQPQHF
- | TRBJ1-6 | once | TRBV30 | TGTGCTCGCACTACAGGGTTGGATTCACCCCTCCACTTT | CARTTGLDSPLHF
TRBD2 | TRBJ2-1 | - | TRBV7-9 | TGTGCCAGCAGCTCATCCGGGACTAGCGGGGGCATAAAGCAGTTCTTC | CASSSSGTSGGIKQFF
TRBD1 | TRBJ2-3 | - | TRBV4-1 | TGCGCCAGCAGCCAGGATCTCAGGGGGCCTAGCACAGATACGCAGTATTTT | CASSQDLRGPSTDTQYF
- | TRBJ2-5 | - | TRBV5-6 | TGTGCCAGCAGCACCGCAACTGACAGGTCCCAAGAGACCCAGTACTTC | CASSTATDRSQETQYF
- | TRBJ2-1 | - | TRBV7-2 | TGTGCCAGCAGCTTATTAGATGAGCAGTTCTTC | CASSLLDEQFF
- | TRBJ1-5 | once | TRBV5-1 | TGCGCCAGCAGCTTGGGGCCCTGGCCAAATAGCAATCAGCCCCAGCATTTT | CASSLGPWPNSNQPQHF
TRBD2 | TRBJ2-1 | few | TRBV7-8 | TGTGCCAGCAGCCCACTAGCGGGGGGGCGAGAGCAGTTCTTC | CASSPLAGGREQFF
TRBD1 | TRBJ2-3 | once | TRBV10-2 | TGCGCCAGCATTTTTGGGCCAGGGGGTACGCAGTATTTT | CASIFGPGGTQYF
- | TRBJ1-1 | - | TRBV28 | TGTGCCAGCGGGATCATGAACACTGAAGCTTTCTTT | CASGIMNTEAFF
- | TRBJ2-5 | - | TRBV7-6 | TGTGCCAGCAGCTTATACGGACTTTCGGAGACCCAGTACTTC | CASSLYGLSETQYF
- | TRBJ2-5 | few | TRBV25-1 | TGTGCCAGCAGTGAATATAAAGGGCAGGAGACCCAGTACTTC | CASSEYKGQETQYF
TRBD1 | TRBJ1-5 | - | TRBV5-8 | TGTGCCAGCAGCCGGGGACAGCTAAGGAATCAGCCCCAGCATTTT | CASSRGQLRNQPQHF
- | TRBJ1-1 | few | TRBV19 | TGTGCCAGTACCAAAGAATCCCACCCTGGGCTCTCGGGCGCTTTCTTT | CASTKESHPGLSGAFF